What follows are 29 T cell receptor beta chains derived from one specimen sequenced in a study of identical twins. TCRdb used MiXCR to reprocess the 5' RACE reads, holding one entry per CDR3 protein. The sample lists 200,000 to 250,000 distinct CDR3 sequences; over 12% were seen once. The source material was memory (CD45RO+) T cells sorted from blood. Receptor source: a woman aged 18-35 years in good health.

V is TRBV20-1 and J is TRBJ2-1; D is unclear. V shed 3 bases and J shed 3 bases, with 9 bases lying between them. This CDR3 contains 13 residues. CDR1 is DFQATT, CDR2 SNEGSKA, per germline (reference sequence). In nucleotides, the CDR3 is TGCAGTGCTAGGTTGCGTGACTACAATGAGCAGTTCTTC. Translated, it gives CSARLRDYNEQFF.

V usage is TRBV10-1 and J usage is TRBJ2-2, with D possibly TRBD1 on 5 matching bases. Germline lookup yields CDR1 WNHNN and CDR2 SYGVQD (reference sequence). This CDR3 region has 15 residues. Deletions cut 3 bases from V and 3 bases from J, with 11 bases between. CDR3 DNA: TGCGCCAGCAGTGATAGGGGAAGGGACACCGGGGAGCTGTTTTTT. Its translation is CASSDRGRDTGELFF.

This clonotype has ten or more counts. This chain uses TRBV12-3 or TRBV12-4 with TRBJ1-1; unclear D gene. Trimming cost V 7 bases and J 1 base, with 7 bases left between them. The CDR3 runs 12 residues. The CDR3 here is CASTPGNTEAFF. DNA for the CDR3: TGTGCCAGCACACCCGGGAACACTGAAGCTTTCTTT.

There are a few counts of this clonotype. This CDR3 reads CASRAVIEQFF. CDR3 nucleotides: TGTGCCAGCAGAGCAGTTATTGAGCAGTTCTTC. The gene calls are TRBV11-2 and TRBJ2-1; D is unresolved. This CDR3 has 11 amino acids. CDR1 is SGHAT, CDR2 FQNNGV, per germline. The V end lost 6 bases, the J end lost 9 bases, and 9 bases lay between the germline ends.

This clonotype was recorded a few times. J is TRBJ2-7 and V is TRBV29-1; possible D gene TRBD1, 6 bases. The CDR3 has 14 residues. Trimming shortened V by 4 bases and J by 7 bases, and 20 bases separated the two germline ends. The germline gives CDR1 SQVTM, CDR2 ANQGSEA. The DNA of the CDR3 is TGCAGCGTTGTGACAGGACTGACAGTTGGGGAGCAGTACTTC. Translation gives CSVVTGLTVGEQYF.

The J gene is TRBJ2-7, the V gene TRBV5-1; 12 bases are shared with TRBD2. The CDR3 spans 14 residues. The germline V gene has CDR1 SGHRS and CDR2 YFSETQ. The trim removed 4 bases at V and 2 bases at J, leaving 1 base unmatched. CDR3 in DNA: TGCGCCAGCAGCCGACTAGCGGGGGCCTACGAGCAGTACTTC. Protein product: CASSRLAGAYEQYF.

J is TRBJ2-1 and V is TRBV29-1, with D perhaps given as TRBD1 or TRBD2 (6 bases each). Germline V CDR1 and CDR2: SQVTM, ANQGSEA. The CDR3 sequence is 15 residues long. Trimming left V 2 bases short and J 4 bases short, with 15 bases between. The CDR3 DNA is TGCAGCGTTGAAAGGGCCGGGGGCTTTTACAATGAGCAGTTCTTC. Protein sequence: CSVERAGGFYNEQFF.

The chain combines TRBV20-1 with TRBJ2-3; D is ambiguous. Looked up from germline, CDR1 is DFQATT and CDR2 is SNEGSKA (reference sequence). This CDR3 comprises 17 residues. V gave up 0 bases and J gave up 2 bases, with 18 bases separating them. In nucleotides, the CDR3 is TGCAGTGCTAGAGAAGGAACAGACCCTGTACTCACAGATACGCAGTATTTT. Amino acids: CSAREGTDPVLTDTQYF.

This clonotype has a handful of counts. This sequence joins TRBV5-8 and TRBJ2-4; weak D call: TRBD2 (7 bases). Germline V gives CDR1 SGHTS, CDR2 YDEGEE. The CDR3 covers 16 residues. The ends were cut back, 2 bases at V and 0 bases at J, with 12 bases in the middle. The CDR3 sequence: CASSFRGGLAKNIQYF. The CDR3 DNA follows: TGTGCCAGCAGCTTTAGGGGGGGACTAGCCAAAAACATTCAGTACTTC.

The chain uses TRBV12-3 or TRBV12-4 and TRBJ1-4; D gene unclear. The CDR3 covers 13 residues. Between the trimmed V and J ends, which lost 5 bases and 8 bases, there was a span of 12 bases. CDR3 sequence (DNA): TGTGCCAGCAGTCTCAGGTCGCTCGAAAAACTGTTTTTT. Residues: CASSLRSLEKLFF.

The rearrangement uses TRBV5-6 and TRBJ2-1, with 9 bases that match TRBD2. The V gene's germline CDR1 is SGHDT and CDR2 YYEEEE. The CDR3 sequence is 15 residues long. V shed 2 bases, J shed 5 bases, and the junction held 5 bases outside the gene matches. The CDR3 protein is CASSFGLAPHNEQFF. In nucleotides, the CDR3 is TGTGCCAGCAGCTTTGGACTAGCGCCCCACAATGAGCAGTTCTTC.

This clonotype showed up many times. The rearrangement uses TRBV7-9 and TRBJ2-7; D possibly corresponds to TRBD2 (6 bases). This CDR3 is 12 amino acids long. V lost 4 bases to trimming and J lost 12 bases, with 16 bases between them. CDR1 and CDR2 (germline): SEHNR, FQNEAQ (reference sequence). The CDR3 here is CASSSLSPGVYF. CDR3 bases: TGTGCCAGCAGCTCCCTGAGCCCGGGGGTGTACTTC.

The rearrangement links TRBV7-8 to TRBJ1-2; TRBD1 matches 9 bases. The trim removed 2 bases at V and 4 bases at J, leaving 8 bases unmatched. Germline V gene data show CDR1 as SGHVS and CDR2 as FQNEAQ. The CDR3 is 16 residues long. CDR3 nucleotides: TGTGCCAGCAGCTTACGTCCGGCGGGACAGGGCTATGGCTACACCTTC. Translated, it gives CASSLRPAGQGYGYTF.

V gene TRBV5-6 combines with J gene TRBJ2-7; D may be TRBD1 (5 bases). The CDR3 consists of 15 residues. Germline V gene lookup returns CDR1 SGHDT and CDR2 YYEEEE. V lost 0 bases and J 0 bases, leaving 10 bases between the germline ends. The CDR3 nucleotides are TGTGCCAGCAGCTTGGGGCTGACAGCCTCCTACGAGCAGTACTTC. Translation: CASSLGLTASYEQYF. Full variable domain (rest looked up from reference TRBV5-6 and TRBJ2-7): DAGVTQSPTHLIKTRGQQVTLRCSPKSGHDTVSWYQQALGQGPQFIFQYYEEEERQRGNFPDRFSGHQFPNYSSELNVNALLLGDSALYLCASSLGLTASYEQYFGPGTRLTVT.

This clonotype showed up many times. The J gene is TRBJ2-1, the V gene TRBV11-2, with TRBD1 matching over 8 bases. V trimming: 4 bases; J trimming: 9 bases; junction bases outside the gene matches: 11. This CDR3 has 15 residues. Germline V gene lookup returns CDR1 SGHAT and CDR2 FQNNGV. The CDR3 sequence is CASSSPATGDAEQFF. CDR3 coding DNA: TGTGCCAGCAGCTCCCCGGCGACAGGGGATGCTGAGCAGTTCTTC.

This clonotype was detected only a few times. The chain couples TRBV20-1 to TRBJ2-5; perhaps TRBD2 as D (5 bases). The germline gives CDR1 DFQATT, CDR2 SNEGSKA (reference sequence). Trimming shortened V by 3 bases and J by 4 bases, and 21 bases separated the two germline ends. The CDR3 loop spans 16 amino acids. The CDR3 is CSASFQRSRQGETQYF. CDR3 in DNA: TGCAGTGCTAGTTTTCAGCGGTCGCGGCAAGGAGAGACCCAGTACTTC.

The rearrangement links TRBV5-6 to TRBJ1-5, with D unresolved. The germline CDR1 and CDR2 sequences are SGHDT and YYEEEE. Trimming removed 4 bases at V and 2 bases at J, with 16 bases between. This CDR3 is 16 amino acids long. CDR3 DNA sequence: TGTGCCAGCAGCCAACTACAGCAAGGTGGCAATCAGCCCCAGCATTTT. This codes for CASSQLQQGGNQPQHF. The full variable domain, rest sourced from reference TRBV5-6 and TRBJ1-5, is DAGVTQSPTHLIKTRGQQVTLRCSPKSGHDTVSWYQQALGQGPQFIFQYYEEEERQRGNFPDRFSGHQFPNYSSELNVNALLLGDSALYLCASSQLQQGGNQPQHFGDGTRLSIL.

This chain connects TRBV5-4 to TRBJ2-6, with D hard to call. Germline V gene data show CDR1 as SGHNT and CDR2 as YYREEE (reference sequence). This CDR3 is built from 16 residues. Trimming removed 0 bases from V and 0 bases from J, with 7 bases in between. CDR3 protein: CASSLDSYSGANVLTF. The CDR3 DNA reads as TGTGCCAGCAGCTTGGACTCATACTCTGGGGCCAACGTCCTGACTTTC.

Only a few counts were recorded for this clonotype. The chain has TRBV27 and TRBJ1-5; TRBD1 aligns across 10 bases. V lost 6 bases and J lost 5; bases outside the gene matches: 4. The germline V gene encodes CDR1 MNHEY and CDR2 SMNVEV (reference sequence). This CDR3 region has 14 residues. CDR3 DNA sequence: TGTGCCAGCAGAGCGACAGGGGGCCATCAGCCCCAGCATTTT. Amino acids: CASRATGGHQPQHF.

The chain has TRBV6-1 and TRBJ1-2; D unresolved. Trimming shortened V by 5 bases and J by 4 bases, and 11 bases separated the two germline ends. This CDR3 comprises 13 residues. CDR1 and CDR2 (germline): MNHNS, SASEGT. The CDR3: CASSLAGRYGYTF. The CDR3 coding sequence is TGTGCCAGCAGTCTCGCGGGCCGCTATGGCTACACCTTC.

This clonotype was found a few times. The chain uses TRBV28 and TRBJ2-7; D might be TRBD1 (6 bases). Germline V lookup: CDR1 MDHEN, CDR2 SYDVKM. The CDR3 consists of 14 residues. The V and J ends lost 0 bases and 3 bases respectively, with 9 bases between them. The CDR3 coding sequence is TGTGCCAGCAGTTTATGGGGGGCGATCTACGAGCAGTACTTC. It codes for CASSLWGAIYEQYF.

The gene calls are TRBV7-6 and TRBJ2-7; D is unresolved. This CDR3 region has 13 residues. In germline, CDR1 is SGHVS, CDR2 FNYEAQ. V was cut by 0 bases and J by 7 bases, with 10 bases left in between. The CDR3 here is CASSLAVAGEQYF. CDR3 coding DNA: TGTGCCAGCAGCTTAGCGGTAGCTGGGGAGCAGTACTTC.

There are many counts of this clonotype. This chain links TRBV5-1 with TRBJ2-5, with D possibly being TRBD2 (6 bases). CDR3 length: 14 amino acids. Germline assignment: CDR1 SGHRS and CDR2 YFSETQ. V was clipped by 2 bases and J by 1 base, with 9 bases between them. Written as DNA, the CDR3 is TGCGCCAGCAGCTTAGGAGGGATCCAAGAGACCCAGTACTTC. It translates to CASSLGGIQETQYF.

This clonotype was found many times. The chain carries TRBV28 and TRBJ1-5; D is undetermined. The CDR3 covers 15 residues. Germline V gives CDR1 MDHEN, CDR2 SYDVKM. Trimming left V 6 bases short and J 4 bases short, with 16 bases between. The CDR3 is CASSTGMSGNQPQHF. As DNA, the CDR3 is TGTGCCAGCAGCACCGGGATGAGTGGTAATCAGCCCCAGCATTTT.

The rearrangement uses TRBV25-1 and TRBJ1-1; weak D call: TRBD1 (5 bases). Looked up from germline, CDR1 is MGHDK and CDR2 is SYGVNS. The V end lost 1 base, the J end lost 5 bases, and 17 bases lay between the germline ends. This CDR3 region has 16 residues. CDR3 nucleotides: TGTGCCAGCAGTGAATCCCGGGGCTTGAGGGTAACTGAAGCTTTCTTT. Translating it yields CASSESRGLRVTEAFF.

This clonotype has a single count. CDR3 protein: CASSLGRDSIQETQYF. Written as DNA, the CDR3 is TGTGCCAGCAGTTTAGGCCGGGACAGTATACAAGAGACCCAGTACTTC. The chain recombines TRBV12-3 or TRBV12-4 with TRBJ2-5; 7 bases agree with TRBD1. The CDR3 covers 16 residues. Trimming cost V 1 base and J 2 bases; bases outside gene matches: 7.

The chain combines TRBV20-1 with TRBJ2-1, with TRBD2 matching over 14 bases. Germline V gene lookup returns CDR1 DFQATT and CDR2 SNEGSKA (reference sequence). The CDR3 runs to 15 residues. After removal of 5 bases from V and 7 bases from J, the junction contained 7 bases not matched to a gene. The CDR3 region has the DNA TGCAGTGCTCGGACTAGCGGGAGGACCACGAATGAGCAGTTCTTC. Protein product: CSARTSGRTTNEQFF.

The CDR3 sequence: CASSSQSGLAGYNEQFF. CDR3 DNA sequence: TGTGCCAGCAGCTCCCAATCTGGACTAGCGGGATACAATGAGCAGTTCTTC. V is TRBV7-7 and J is TRBJ2-1, with 12 bases aligning to TRBD2. Per germline, CDR1 SSHAT and CDR2 FNYEAQ (reference sequence). Trimming took 4 bases from V and 4 from J; bases not matched to a gene: 8. The CDR3 is 17 amino acids.

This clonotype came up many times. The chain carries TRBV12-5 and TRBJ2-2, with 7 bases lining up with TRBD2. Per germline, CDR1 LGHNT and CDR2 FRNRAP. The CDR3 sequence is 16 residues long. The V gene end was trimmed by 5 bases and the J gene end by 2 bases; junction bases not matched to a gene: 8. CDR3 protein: CASGPPQAGNTGELFF. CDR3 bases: TGTGCTAGTGGTCCCCCCCAAGCGGGAAACACCGGGGAGCTGTTTTTT.